This passage covers 16 T cell receptor beta chains from one sample sequenced in a study of regulatory T cells in long-lasting Graves disease. Sample time point: newly diagnosed GD, antithyroid drugs for less than 3 months. Generation of the TCR library employed RNA extracted from PBMCs. Investigators prepared the TCR beta libraries by applying iRepertoire HTBI primers and Arm-PCR of CDR3 regions. TCRdb re-analysed the multiplex PCR reads in MiXCR, keeping a single row per CDR3 protein. Of hundreds of thousands of distinct CDR3 sequences detected, under 20% appear once; the ten largest clones hold roughly 35%. The source was peripheral blood mononuclear cells (PBMCs), collected at new diagnosis, from a patient treated with antithyroid drugs. These receptors originate from a female donor with Graves disease.

This clonotype was seen many times. The chain joins TRBV10-2 to TRBJ1-4; D is perhaps TRBD1 (5 bases). Germline V gene lookup returns CDR1 WSHSY and CDR2 SAAADI. The CDR3 totals 17 residues. Trimming pared 5 bases from V and 7 bases from J, leaving 23 bases between. This chain's CDR3 is CASSPHIAGLGGEKLFF. The CDR3 DNA reads as TGCGCCAGCAGTCCCCACATCGCAGGGTTGGGTGGTGAAAAACTGTTTTTT.

Worth noting for this clonotype: This likely traces to a read error, being one base from a far larger clone. V is TRBV11-3 and J is TRBJ1-1; D is undetermined. The V and J ends lost 6 bases and 3 bases respectively, with 11 bases between them. CDR3 length: 13 residues. Germline CDR1 SGHNT, CDR2 YENEEA. The CDR3 protein is CASRLLRDTEAFF. The CDR3 DNA is TGTGCCAGCAGGTTACTCCGGGACACTGAAGCTTTCTTT. The whole variable domain, remainder taken from reference TRBV11-3 and TRBJ1-1, is EAGVVQSPRYKIIEKKQPVAFWCNPISGHNTLYWYLQNLGQGPELLIRYENEEAVDDSQLPKDRFSAERLKGVDSTLKIQPAELGDSAVYLCASRLLRDTEAFFGQGTRLTVV.

Many counts were recorded for this clonotype. The rearrangement joins TRBV12-3 or TRBV12-4 to TRBJ2-1; D unclear. The ends were cut back, 6 bases at V and 4 bases at J, with 10 bases in the middle. The CDR3 runs 13 residues. CDR3 nucleotide sequence: TGTGCCAGCAGGTCAATGGGGTACAATGAGCAGTTCTTC. Its translation is CASRSMGYNEQFF.

This clonotype was counted many times. The chain joins TRBV3-1 to TRBJ1-1, with a weak D call TRBD1 (6 bases). The CDR3 spans 14 residues. Germline CDR1 is LGHDT and CDR2 is YNNKEL (reference sequence). Trimming took 2 bases from V and 2 from J, leaving 9 bases between them. DNA for the CDR3: TGTGCCAGCAGCCAATCGACAGGAAACACTGAAGCTTTCTTT. It translates to CASSQSTGNTEAFF.

This clonotype was seen ten or more times. The chain carries TRBV12-3 or TRBV12-4 and TRBJ2-2; no clear D. The CDR3 is made up of 14 amino acids. Trimming pared 5 bases from V and 6 bases from J, leaving 13 bases between. The CDR3 loop is CASSPTKGSGELFF. The CDR3, as DNA: TGTGCCAGCAGTCCTACCAAGGGTTCCGGGGAGCTGTTTTTT.

This clonotype was seen repeatedly, ten times or more. The J gene is TRBJ1-1, the V gene TRBV19; 7 nucleotides agree with TRBD1. The CDR3 consists of 14 residues. Losses at the gene ends were 6 bases for V and 2 bases for J; bases not matched to a gene: 6. Germline V lookup: CDR1 LNHDA, CDR2 SQIVND (reference sequence). The CDR3 nucleotides are TGTGCCAGTAGCCGGGGACAGCCCAACACTGAAGCTTTCTTT. Residues: CASSRGQPNTEAFF.

This clonotype was counted at least ten times. The rearrangement uses TRBV9 and TRBJ2-2; no clear D. Trimming stripped 4 bases from V and 7 bases from J, with 17 bases between. Germline CDR1 and CDR2: SGDLS and YYNGEE. The CDR3 is 15 amino acids. CDR3 loop: CASSSRSWQDGELFF. DNA of the CDR3: TGTGCCAGCAGCTCCCGATCGTGGCAAGACGGGGAGCTGTTTTTT.

This clonotype was detected many times. The V and J genes are TRBV9 and TRBJ2-1; 16 bases fit TRBD2. The CDR3 consists of 16 residues. With V trimmed by 3 bases and J by 9 bases, 6 bases remained unmatched. Germline-derived CDR1 and CDR2 are SGDLS and YYNGEE. CDR3 DNA: TGTGCCAGCAGCGATGGGACTAGCGGGAGGGTGAGTGAGCAGTTCTTC. This codes for CASSDGTSGRVSEQFF.

This clonotype was found many times. The J gene is TRBJ2-7, the V gene TRBV5-1, with 9 bases matching TRBD1. Germline V CDR1 and CDR2: SGHRS, YFSETQ. This CDR3 contains 16 residues. The V segment lost 7 bases and the J segment 5 bases; nucleotides outside the gene matches: 16. Written as DNA, the CDR3 is TGCGCCAGCTCTTTTTCTCCGGGACAGGGTGGGCACGAGCAGTACTTC. Its protein product is CASSFSPGQGGHEQYF.

The gene calls are TRBV6-1 and TRBJ1-6; 8 nucleotides match TRBD1. V gave up 1 base and J gave up 7 bases; unmatched junction bases: 3. This CDR3 has 15 residues. Germline CDR1 MNHNS, CDR2 SASEGT. The DNA of the CDR3 is TGTGCCAGCAGTGAAGGGGCAGGGGGCAATTCACCCCTCCACTTT. It translates to CASSEGAGGNSPLHF.

This clonotype was detected ten times or more. This chain connects TRBV25-1 to TRBJ2-1; 7 bases align to TRBD2. The V gene's germline CDR1 is MGHDK and CDR2 SYGVNS. The trim removed 3 bases at V and 6 bases at J, leaving 11 bases unmatched. This CDR3 spans 16 amino acids. The CDR3 nucleotides read TGTGCCAGCAGTGATCCGAAAGCGGGAATCTTCAATGAGCAGTTCTTC. It codes for CASSDPKAGIFNEQFF. The full variable domain, with the rest looked up from reference TRBV25-1 and TRBJ2-1, is EADIYQTPRYLVIGTGKKITLECSQTMGHDKMYWYQQDPGMELHLIHYSYGVNSTEKGDLSSESTVSRIRTEHFPLTLESARPSHTSQYLCASSDPKAGIFNEQFFGPGTRLTVL.

This rearrangement joins TRBV7-8 to TRBJ1-5; D might be TRBD1 (6 bases). Per germline, CDR1 SGHVS and CDR2 FQNEAQ. Trimming removed 1 base at V and 2 bases at J, with 15 bases between. The CDR3 totals 17 residues. CDR3 amino acids: CASSLGNDRRGNQPQHF. The CDR3 nucleotides read TGTGCCAGCAGCTTAGGAAACGACAGGAGGGGCAATCAGCCCCAGCATTTT.

At least ten counts were recorded for this clonotype. This rearrangement joins TRBV12-3 or TRBV12-4 to TRBJ2-7; D possibly matches TRBD1 or TRBD2 (5 bases each). CDR3 length equals 12 residues. V lost 9 bases and J 3 bases, leaving 12 bases between the germline ends. CDR3 loop: CASGRGVYEQYF. The CDR3 DNA reads as TGTGCCAGTGGGAGAGGGGTCTACGAGCAGTACTTC.

At least ten counts were recorded for this clonotype. V gene TRBV2 combines with J gene TRBJ2-7; perhaps TRBD2 as D (6 bases). The CDR3 has 14 residues. Germline lookup yields CDR1 SNHLY and CDR2 FYNNEI. V dropped 6 bases and J dropped 3 bases, with 15 bases sitting between them. CDR3 in amino acids: CASRRDLTDYEQYF. CDR3 nucleotide sequence: TGTGCCAGCAGGCGGGACCTAACTGACTACGAGCAGTACTTC.

This chain uses TRBV5-4 with TRBJ1-6, with D perhaps TRBD1 (6 bases). The CDR3 consists of 15 residues. Trimming took 4 bases from V and 8 from J, leaving 16 bases between them. CDR1 is SGHNT and CDR2 is YYREEE in the germline V gene (reference sequence). DNA of the CDR3: TGTGCCAGCAGCATAGGGCAGGGGATGGATTCACCCCTCCACTTT. It translates to CASSIGQGMDSPLHF.

The table lists this clonotype with a few counts. The chain has TRBV7-2 and TRBJ2-2; 10 bases match TRBD2. The junction had 6 bases not matched to a gene; V was cut back by 3 bases and J by 5 bases. Per the germline V gene, CDR1 is SGHTA and CDR2 is FQGNSA. The CDR3 extends over 16 amino acids. Written as DNA, the CDR3 is TGTGCCAGCAGCTTCAGAGCGGGAGGGGGTACCGGGGAGCTGTTTTTT. Protein product: CASSFRAGGGTGELFF.